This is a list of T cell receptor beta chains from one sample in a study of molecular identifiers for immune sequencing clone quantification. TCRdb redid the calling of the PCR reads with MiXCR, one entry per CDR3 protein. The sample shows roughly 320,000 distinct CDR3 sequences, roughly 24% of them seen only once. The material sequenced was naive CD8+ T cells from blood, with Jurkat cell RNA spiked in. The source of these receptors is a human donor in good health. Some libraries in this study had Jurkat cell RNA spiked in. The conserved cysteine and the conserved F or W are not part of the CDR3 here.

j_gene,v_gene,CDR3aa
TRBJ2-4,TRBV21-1,ASSKEERRGLAKNIQY
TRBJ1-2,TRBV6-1,ASSEAPFGSYYGYT
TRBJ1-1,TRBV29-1,SVDWSGQHGTEAF
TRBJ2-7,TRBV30,AWSGTPTHYEQY
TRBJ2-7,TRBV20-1,SAPSSGPYEQY
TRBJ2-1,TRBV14,ASSQGTSEF
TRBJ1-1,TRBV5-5,ASSFNRAEAF
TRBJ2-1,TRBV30,AWVRTSPYNEQF
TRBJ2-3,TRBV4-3,ASSRVLGDTQY
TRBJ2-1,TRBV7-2,ASNSLYRADEQF
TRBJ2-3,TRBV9,ASSIHRDGSTDTQY
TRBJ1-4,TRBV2,ASSDMGKDGEKLF
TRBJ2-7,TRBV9,ASSVGDRNMIYEQY
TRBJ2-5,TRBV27,ACSPRQGSYQETQY
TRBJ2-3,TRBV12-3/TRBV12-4,ATSRGGDTQY
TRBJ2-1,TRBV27,ASSFSSGNNEQF
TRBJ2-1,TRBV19,ASSINQPGLAGGEQF
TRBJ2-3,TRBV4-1,ASSHEKRGTDTQY
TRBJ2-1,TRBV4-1,ASSQGAGGEFLLRHNEQF
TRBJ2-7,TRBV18,ASSSTGTGDSEQY
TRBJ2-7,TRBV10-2,ASRQRGTAYEQY
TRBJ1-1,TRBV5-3,ASSLGVLGGMTEAF
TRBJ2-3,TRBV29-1,SVKTIPDTQY
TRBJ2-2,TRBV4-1,TSSQGQGATTGEPF
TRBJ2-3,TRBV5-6,ASSLGDSAQY
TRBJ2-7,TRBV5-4,ASSVSGRSSYEQY
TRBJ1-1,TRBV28,ASSLPGTEAF
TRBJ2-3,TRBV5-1,ASNIWGGGTDTQY
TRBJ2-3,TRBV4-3,ASSQDGQGSTDTQY
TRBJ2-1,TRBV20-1,SARDLAASYNEQF
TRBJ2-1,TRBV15,ATSRGINNEQF
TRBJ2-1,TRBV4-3,ASSQDRSGGAHEQF
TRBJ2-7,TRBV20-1,SARREGTGTYEQY
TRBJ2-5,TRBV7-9,ASSLLGGTQY
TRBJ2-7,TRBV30,AWSAVQGVYFYEQY
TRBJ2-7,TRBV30,AWGRGSGLYEQY
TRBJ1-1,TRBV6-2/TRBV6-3,ASSHSRQGTEAF
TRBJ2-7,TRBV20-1,SARSGEYEQY
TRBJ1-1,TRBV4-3,ASSQSRPNTEAF
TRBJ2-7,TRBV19,ASSIVNTAYAQY
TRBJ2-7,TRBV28,ASSTPSPGYEQY
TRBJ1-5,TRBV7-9,ASSKTGGAAQPQH
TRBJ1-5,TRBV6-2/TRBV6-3,ASSYLRPGGNQPQH
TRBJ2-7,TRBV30,AWSVGSVSSEQY
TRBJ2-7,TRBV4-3,ASSQESGSYEQY
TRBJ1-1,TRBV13,ASSLGGQGGIMNTEAF
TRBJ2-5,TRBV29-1,SVEAQEETQY
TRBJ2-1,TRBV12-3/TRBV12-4,ASSPDRGPYNEQF
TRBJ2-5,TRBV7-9,ASSLELRETQY
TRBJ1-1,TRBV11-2,ASSFGGTPMNTEAF
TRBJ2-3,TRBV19,ASSISGGGIDTQY
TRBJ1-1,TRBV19,VSTDRGTEAF
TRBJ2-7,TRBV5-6,ASSLVRPSSYEQY
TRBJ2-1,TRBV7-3,ASSLTGAGDEQF
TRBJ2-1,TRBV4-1,ASSLGGQLAGEAEQF